Listed here are 14 T cell receptor beta chains from one sample, sequenced in a study of T cell repertoires in cytomegalovirus infection. No antigen is known for these receptors. TCRdb re-derived calls from the reads in MiXCR, one entry per CDR3 protein. This sample has approximately 910,000 distinct CDR3 sequences, with more than 25% found just once. Sequencing used cultured CD8+ T cells from PBMCs, obtained from culture after CMV antigen stimulation. The source of these receptors is a human donor in good health (CMV status not recorded). Some clones in this sample may be carry-over from other donors' samples.

This CDR3 is CASSSDQTVYEQYF. CDR3 in DNA: TGTGCCAGCAGTTCGGACCAGACCGTCTACGAGCAGTACTTC. J is TRBJ2-7 and V is TRBV6-5; D unclear. The CDR3 runs to 14 residues. Germline V gene data show CDR1 as MNHEY and CDR2 as SVGAGI. The V and J ends lost 4 bases and 3 bases respectively, with 13 bases between them.

This clonotype was counted only a few times. The rearrangement uses TRBV6-2 or TRBV6-3 and TRBJ1-5, with 7 bases that match TRBD1. V gave up 8 bases and J gave up 7 bases; unmatched junction bases: 11. The CDR3 runs 14 residues. From germline, CDR1 is MNHEY and CDR2 SVGEGT. The CDR3: CASSTEGARQPQHF. CDR3 bases: TGTGCCAGCTCTACTGAGGGGGCTCGGCAGCCCCAGCATTTT.

V is TRBV6-5 and J is TRBJ2-2; 7 bases are shared with TRBD1. Per germline, CDR1 MNHEY and CDR2 SVGAGI. V dropped 7 bases and J dropped 7; count of bases not matched to a gene: 12. There are 15 residues in the CDR3. CDR3 in amino acids: CASTPGTVSDGELFF. The DNA of the CDR3 is TGTGCCAGCACCCCGGGGACAGTTTCAGACGGGGAGCTGTTTTTT.

The rearrangement uses TRBV7-3 and TRBJ2-1, with 7 bases identical to TRBD1. V was clipped by 5 bases and J by 5 bases; unmatched bases: 6. CDR1 is SGHTA and CDR2 is FQGTGA in the germline V gene. This CDR3 comprises 14 residues. CDR3 sequence (DNA): TGTGCCAGCAGCCCGACAGGGACAGACAATGAGCAGTTCTTC. This encodes CASSPTGTDNEQFF.

This sequence joins TRBV6-2 or TRBV6-3 and TRBJ1-5; 7 bases agree with TRBD1. Germline CDR1 reads MNHEY; CDR2 reads SVGEGT. The V segment lost 6 bases and the J segment 1 base; nucleotides outside the gene matches: 9. This CDR3 is built from 16 residues. CDR3 protein: CASRSQGTGSNQPQHF. The CDR3 coding sequence is TGTGCCAGCAGGTCACAGGGGACTGGCAGCAATCAGCCCCAGCATTTT.

This clonotype was observed a few times. The chain recombines TRBV27 with TRBJ2-2; TRBD2 agrees at 7 bases. J gave up 5 bases and V 2 bases, and 5 bases lay outside the gene matches. The CDR3 is made up of 15 amino acids. CDR1 is MNHEY, CDR2 SMNVEV, per germline (reference sequence). CDR3 protein: CASSLGGEGTGELFF. CDR3 DNA: TGTGCCAGCAGTTTAGGGGGGGAAGGGACCGGGGAGCTGTTTTTT.

This clonotype was observed a few times. This sequence joins TRBV7-9 and TRBJ1-4, with D hard to call. This CDR3 spans 15 amino acids. Trimming cost V 5 bases and J 1 base, with 11 bases left between them. Germline V gene lookup returns CDR1 SEHNR and CDR2 FQNEAQ (reference sequence). The CDR3 sequence is CASSEPGGTNEKLFF. The CDR3 nucleotides read TGTGCCAGCAGCGAACCGGGCGGAACTAATGAAAAACTGTTTTTT.

In this sample, this clonotype turned up many times. The V and J genes are TRBV7-8 and TRBJ1-2; D is uncertain. Trimming cost V 5 bases and J 2 bases, with 21 bases left between them. The germline CDR1 and CDR2 sequences are SGHVS and FQNEAQ. The CDR3 consists of 17 residues. CDR3 residues: CASSLPGRERANYGYTF. Written as DNA, the CDR3 is TGTGCCAGCAGCCTACCCGGGAGGGAAAGGGCCAACTATGGCTACACCTTC.

This clonotype was recorded at least ten times. The gene calls are TRBV28 and TRBJ2-3; a possible D gene is TRBD2 (7 bases). Germline-derived CDR1 and CDR2 are MDHEN and SYDVKM. The ends were cut back, 3 bases at V and 4 bases at J, with 17 bases in the middle. This CDR3 contains 16 residues. This CDR3 is CASSLSTGGGADTQYF. In DNA form, the CDR3 reads TGTGCCAGCAGTTTGAGTACGGGGGGCGGGGCAGATACGCAGTATTTT.

This clonotype was recorded many times. V gene TRBV7-2 combines with J gene TRBJ2-7, with no clear D. V was pared by 2 bases and J by 0 bases, with 11 bases between. CDR1 and CDR2 (germline): SGHTA, FQGNSA. The CDR3 consists of 15 residues. The CDR3 here is CASSLSLGTSYEQYF. CDR3 nucleotides: TGTGCCAGCAGCTTAAGTTTGGGCACCTCCTACGAGCAGTACTTC.

The genes are TRBV12-3 or TRBV12-4 and TRBJ1-5; possible D gene TRBD1, 5 bases. Trimming stripped 1 base from V and 2 bases from J, with 12 bases between. CDR3 length equals 16 residues. CDR3 amino acids: CASSLGAREGNQPQHF. The CDR3, as DNA: TGTGCCAGCAGTTTAGGCGCCAGGGAGGGCAATCAGCCCCAGCATTTT.

This rearrangement joins TRBV7-9 to TRBJ2-2, with 7 bases lining up with TRBD1. Germline CDR1 reads SEHNR; CDR2 reads FQNEAQ (reference sequence). The CDR3 spans 12 residues. The DNA for the CDR3 is TGTCTCGACAGGGAAATGACCGGGGAGCTGTTTTTT. Amino acids: CLDREMTGELFF.

This chain connects TRBV7-6 to TRBJ1-2, with a weak D call TRBD1 (5 bases). V shed 6 bases and J shed 7 bases, with 15 bases lying between them. This CDR3 has 13 residues. Germline V lookup: CDR1 SGHVS, CDR2 FNYEAQ. CDR3 nucleotide sequence: TGTGCCAGCAGACTCGGGACTCTTGGTGGCTACACCTTC. Its protein product is CASRLGTLGGYTF.

As regards this clonotype: This sequence may be a read error, since a much larger clone differs from it by one base. The V call is TRBV6-5, the J call TRBJ2-6; 7 nucleotides match TRBD1. This CDR3 is built from 16 residues. Per the germline V gene, CDR1 is MNHEY and CDR2 is SVGAGI. The J segment lost 0 bases and the V segment lost 7 bases, leaving 6 bases of the junction unmatched. In DNA, the CDR3 is TGTGCCAGCACGAGACAGGGTAGCTCTGGGGCCAACGTCCTGACTTTC. Protein product: CASTRQGSSGANVLTF.